These 9 T cell receptor beta chains were all obtained from the same sample, sequenced in a study of T cell responses to AZD1222 COVID-19 vaccine. Generated by immunoSEQ multiplex PCR, the TCRdb table keeps only in-frame clones and is missing some. The data hold approximately 110,000 clones, with around 89% observed a single time. Sample: peripheral blood, taken on day 0 of AZD1222 vaccination. All receptors derive from an adult in good health.

A word on this clone: This CDR3 is also generated by other DNA sequences in the sample. The V and J genes are TRBV7-8 and TRBJ2-3; no clear D. Germline CDR1 and CDR2: SGHVS and FQNEAQ. Trimming removed 5 bases from V and 0 bases from J, with 3 bases in between. The CDR3 consists of 12 residues. The CDR3 sequence is CASSLSTDTQYF. The CDR3 DNA sequence: TGTGCCAGCAGCCTTAGCACAGATACGCAGTATTTT.

The V gene is TRBV7-3, the J gene TRBJ2-2, with D possibly called TRBD1 or TRBD2 (5 bases each). The CDR3 spans 15 residues. In germline, CDR1 is SGHTA, CDR2 FQGTGA. Trimming took 1 base from V and 3 from J, leaving 9 bases between them. CDR3 in amino acids: CASSLMGVDTGELFF. The DNA for the CDR3 is TGTGCCAGCAGCTTAATGGGGGTTGACACCGGGGAGCTGTTTTTT.

V gene TRBV5-6 combines with J gene TRBJ2-3; maybe TRBD1 (6 bases). With 2 bases removed from V and 0 bases from J, the gap between germline ends came to 13 bases. The CDR3 has 16 amino acids. The V gene's germline CDR1 is SGHDT and CDR2 YYEEEE. CDR3 loop: CASSFRTVSSTDTQYF. CDR3 in DNA: TGTGCCAGCAGCTTCCGGACAGTTTCTAGCACAGATACGCAGTATTTT. Using reference TRBV5-6 and TRBJ2-3 for the parts outside the CDR3, the full variable domain is DAGVTQSPTHLIKTRGQQVTLRCSPKSGHDTVSWYQQALGQGPQFIFQYYEEEERQRGNFPDRFSGHQFPNYSSELNVNALLLGDSALYLCASSFRTVSSTDTQYFGPGTRLTVL.

V is TRBV5-1 and J is TRBJ1-2; a weak D match, TRBD1 (5 bases). The V end was cut by 4 bases, the J end by 4 bases, with 8 bases between. The CDR3 consists of 12 residues. From germline, CDR1 is SGHRS and CDR2 YFSETQ. The CDR3: CASSVDSYGYTF. The CDR3 region has the DNA TGCGCCAGCAGCGTCGACAGCTATGGCTACACCTTC.

The sample holds one count of this clone. The chain combines TRBV11-3 with TRBJ2-7; 7 bases are shared with TRBD2. The CDR3 is 16 residues long. CDR1 and CDR2 (germline): SGHNT, YENEEA. V lost 4 bases to trimming and J lost 2 bases; unmatched junction nucleotides: 11. CDR3 amino acids: CASSSPPAGETYEQYF. DNA for the CDR3: TGTGCCAGCAGCTCTCCTCCTGCGGGGGAGACCTACGAGCAGTACTTC. Drawing the rest from reference TRBV11-3 and TRBJ2-7, the complete variable domain is EAGVVQSPRYKIIEKKQPVAFWCNPISGHNTLYWYLQNLGQGPELLIRYENEEAVDDSQLPKDRFSAERLKGVDSTLKIQPAELGDSAVYLCASSSPPAGETYEQYFGPGTRLTVT.

This sequence joins TRBV29-1 and TRBJ2-1, with a weak D call TRBD1 (5 bases). V was cut by 0 bases and J by 2 bases, with 11 bases left in between. The CDR3 has 15 amino acids. The germline V gene has CDR1 SQVTM and CDR2 ANQGSEA. The CDR3 nucleotides read TGCAGCGTTGAAGAGGGCAGGGCTACCTACAATGAGCAGTTCTTC. It is translated as CSVEEGRATYNEQFF.

This chain connects TRBV14 to TRBJ1-5; no firm D call. V shed 6 bases and J shed 7 bases, with 10 bases lying between them. The CDR3 consists of 12 residues. Germline assignment: CDR1 SGHDN and CDR2 FVKESK. DNA of the CDR3: TGTGCCAGCAGTGGCTTAGGGCAGCCCCAGCATTTT. Protein sequence: CASSGLGQPQHF.

This sequence joins TRBV28 and TRBJ1-5; 10 bases agree with TRBD1. This CDR3 has 15 amino acids. Germline V gene data show CDR1 as MDHEN and CDR2 as SYDVKM. The junction had 10 bases not matched to a gene; V was cut back by 5 bases and J by 9 bases. The CDR3 DNA reads as TGTGCCAGCAGTGCGACCGGGACAGGGGTTCGGCCCCAGCATTTT. Encoded protein: CASSATGTGVRPQHF.

The V call is TRBV14, the J call TRBJ1-3; D uncertain. The germline V gene has CDR1 SGHDN and CDR2 FVKESK. V shed 0 bases and J shed 7 bases, with 10 bases lying between them. The CDR3 consists of 14 residues. The CDR3 DNA reads as TGTGCCAGCAGCCAAGATTACGGTGGGAACACCATATATTTT. Translating gives CASSQDYGGNTIYF.